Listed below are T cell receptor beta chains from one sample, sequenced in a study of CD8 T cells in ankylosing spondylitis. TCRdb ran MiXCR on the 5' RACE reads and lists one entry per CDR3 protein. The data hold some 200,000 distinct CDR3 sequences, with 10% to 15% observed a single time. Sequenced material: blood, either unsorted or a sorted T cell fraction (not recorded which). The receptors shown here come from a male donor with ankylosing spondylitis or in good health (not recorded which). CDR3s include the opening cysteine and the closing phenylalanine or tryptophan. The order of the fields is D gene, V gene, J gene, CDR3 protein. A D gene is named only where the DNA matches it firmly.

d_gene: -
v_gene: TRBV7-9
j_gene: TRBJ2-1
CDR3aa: CASSLPRDNEQFF

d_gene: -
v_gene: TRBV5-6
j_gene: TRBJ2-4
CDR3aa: CASSLWAGWPKNIQYF

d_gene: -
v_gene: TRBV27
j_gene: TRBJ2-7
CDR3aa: CASSWVGGSSYEQYF

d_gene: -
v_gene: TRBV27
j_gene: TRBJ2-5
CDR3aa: CASSRGTASQETQYF

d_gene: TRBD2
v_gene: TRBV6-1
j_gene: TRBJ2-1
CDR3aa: CASSPGPSGYNEQFF

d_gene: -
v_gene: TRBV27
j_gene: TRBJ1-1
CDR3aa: CASSPGDGVNTEAFF

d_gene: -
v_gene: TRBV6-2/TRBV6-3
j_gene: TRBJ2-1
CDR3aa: CASSSGPSDGNEQFF

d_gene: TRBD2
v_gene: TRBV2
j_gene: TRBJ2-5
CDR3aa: CASIRGVAGPLRQETQYF

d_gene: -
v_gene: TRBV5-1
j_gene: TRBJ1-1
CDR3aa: CASSPGLSGEGTEAFF

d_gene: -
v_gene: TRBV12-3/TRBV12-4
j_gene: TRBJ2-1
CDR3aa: CASSLTPGSYNEQFF

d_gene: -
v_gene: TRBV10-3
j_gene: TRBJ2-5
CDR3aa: CAISETSFQETQYF

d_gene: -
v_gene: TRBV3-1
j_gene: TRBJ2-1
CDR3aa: CASSQVPRGETYNEQFF

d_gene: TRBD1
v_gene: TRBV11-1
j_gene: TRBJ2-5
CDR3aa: CASSLAEDRERETQYF

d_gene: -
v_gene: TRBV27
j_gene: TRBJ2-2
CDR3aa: CASSLASTGELFF

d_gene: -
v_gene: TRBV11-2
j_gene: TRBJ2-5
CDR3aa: CASSLLGGAIETQYF

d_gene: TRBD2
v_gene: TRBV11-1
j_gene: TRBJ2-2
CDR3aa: CASSAYGGIAGESGELFF

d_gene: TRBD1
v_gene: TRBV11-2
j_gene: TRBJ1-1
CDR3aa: CASSPDQTGANTEAFF

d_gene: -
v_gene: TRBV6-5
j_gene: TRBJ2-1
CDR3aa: CASSYSVSRGNEQFF

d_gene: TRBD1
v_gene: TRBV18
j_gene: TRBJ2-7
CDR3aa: CASSPLGTGGWEQYF

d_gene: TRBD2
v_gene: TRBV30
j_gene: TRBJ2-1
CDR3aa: CAWSGPTSGLNNEQFF

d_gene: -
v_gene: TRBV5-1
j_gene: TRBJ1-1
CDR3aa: CASSEKQGLSTEAFF

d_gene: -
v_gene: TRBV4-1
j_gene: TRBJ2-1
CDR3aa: CASSQPGLVNEQFF

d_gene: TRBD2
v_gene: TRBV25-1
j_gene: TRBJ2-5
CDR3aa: CASSPAGEETQYF

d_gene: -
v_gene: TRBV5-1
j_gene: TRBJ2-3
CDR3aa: CASSAPGLDTQYF

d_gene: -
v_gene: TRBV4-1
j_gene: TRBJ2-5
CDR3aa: CASSQGRGSYQETQYF

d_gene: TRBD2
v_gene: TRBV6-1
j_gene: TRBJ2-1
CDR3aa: CASSDLTSLRDEQFF

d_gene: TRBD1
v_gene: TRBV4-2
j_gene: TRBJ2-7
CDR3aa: CASSQDSETGGAEQYF

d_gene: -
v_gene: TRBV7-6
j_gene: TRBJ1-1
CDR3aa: CASSLEGWGPSNTEAFF

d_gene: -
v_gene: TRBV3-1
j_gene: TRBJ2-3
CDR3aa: CASSQDGAYVRNTQYF

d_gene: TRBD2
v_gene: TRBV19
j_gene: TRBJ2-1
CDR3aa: CASSIGTSGSNEQFF

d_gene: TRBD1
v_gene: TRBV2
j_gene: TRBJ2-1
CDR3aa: CASRVPGQGYNEQFF

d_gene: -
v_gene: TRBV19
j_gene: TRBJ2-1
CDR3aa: CASSIGGLGSLYNEQFF

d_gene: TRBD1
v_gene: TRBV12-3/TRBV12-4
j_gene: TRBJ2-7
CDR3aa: CASSRGTGSTYEQYF

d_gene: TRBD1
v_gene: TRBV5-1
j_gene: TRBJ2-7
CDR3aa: CASSMGTAYSYEQYF

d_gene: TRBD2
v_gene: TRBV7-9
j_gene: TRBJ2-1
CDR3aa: CASSLGGLAVSYNEQFF

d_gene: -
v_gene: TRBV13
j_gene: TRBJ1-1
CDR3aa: CASSLARSDRLNTEAFF

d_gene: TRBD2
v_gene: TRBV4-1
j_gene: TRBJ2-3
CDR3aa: CASSLAGGTTDTQYF

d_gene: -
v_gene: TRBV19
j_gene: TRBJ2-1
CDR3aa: CASAMIGTAEQFF

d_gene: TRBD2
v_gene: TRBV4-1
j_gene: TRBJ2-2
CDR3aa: CASSQDPGGTGELFF

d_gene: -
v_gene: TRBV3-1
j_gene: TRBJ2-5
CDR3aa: CASSQDDNKWTQYF

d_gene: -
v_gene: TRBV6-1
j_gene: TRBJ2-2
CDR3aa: CASSGGLWGDMNTGELFF

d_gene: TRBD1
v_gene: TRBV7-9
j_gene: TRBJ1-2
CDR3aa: CASSTTGAGNGYTF

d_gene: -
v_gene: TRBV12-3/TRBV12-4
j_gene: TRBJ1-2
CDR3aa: CASSPQALDGYTF

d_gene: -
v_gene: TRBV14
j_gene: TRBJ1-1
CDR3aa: CASSLVQNTEAFF

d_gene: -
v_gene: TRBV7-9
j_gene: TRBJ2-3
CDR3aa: CASSLTGFGDTQYF

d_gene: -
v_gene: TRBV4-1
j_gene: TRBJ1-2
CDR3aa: CASSRAPLAGGYTF

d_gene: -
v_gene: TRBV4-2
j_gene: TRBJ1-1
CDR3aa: CASSRTRDTEAFF